This T cell receptor (beta chain) stems from a study of CD8+CD57+ T cells in acquired aplastic anemia. Study context: Mean yield of DNA from sorted CD4+ and CD8+ cells was 3 to 3.5 ug. Study-level points and caveats: Shared by patients and controls, around 27 CD8+ CDR3s were abundant in patients. Patients versus controls showed no significant CD8+ Simpson's diversity difference.

Researchers used genomic DNA as the template to profile TCR beta VDJ and CDR3. From the reads, TCRdb called clonotypes with MiXCR, one entry per CDR3 protein. The sample has hundreds of thousands of distinct CDR3 sequences; roughly 68% are singletons. Germline V gene sequence: CDR1 SGHTA, CDR2 FQGTGA. The V end was cut by 2 bases, the J end by 7 bases, with 12 bases between. The CDR3 contains 14 residues. Only a few counts were recorded for this clonotype. No antigen is known for it. Material for sequencing was sorted CD4+, CD8+, or CD8+CD57+ T cells (not recorded which) from PBMCs. The clonotype was recovered from a human donor in good health, serving as a control. The chain joins TRBV7-3 to TRBJ2-1; D perhaps matches TRBD1 (6 bases). Here the CDR3 reads CASSLSPRGNEQFF. CDR3 bases: TGTGCCAGCAGCTTATCCCCCAGGGGTAATGAGCAGTTCTTC.